Below are 10 T cell receptor beta chains sequenced from a single sample in a study of T-cell memory formation after mild COVID-19. TCRdb itself ran the 5' RACE reads through MiXCR, one entry per CDR3 protein. The sample carries about 560,000 distinct CDR3 sequences, more than 15% recorded once. Sequenced: PBMCs or a T cell subset sorted from them (not recorded which). These receptors were obtained from an adult woman who had mild COVID-19 (a few samples of this study predate the infection). Cell type and time point are not known.

In its sample, this clonotype was seen a few times. This chain joins TRBV5-1 and TRBJ2-5; D not certain. V was shortened by 4 bases and J by 4 bases, with 14 bases between the two germline ends. The germline gives CDR1 SGHRS, CDR2 YFSETQ. The CDR3 sequence is 14 residues long. The CDR3 is CASSPRQRRETQYF. Here the CDR3 DNA reads TGCGCCAGCAGCCCCCGACAAAGACGAGAGACCCAGTACTTC.

In its sample, this clonotype was seen a few times. The V gene is TRBV7-2, the J gene TRBJ2-1; the match to TRBD2 covers 8 bases. The CDR3 spans 15 residues. Germline CDR1 and CDR2: SGHTA and FQGNSA. V was clipped by 2 bases and J by 6 bases; unmatched bases: 6. The CDR3 protein is CASSLRSSGSNEQFF. CDR3 nucleotides: TGTGCCAGCAGCTTAAGGTCCAGCGGGAGCAATGAGCAGTTCTTC.

This clonotype was counted at least ten times. V is TRBV4-3 and J is TRBJ2-7; D not certain. Germline loops: CDR1 LGHNA, CDR2 YSLEER. Trimming pared 0 bases from V and 3 bases from J, leaving 12 bases between. The CDR3 has 15 amino acids. The CDR3 region has the DNA TGCGCCAGCAGCCAAGAGGTAAAAGAATACTACGAGCAGTACTTC. Translating gives CASSQEVKEYYEQYF.

V is TRBV6-5 and J is TRBJ1-1, with D hard to call. This CDR3 has 16 amino acids. The V gene's germline CDR1 is MNHEY and CDR2 SVGAGI. V was clipped by 1 base and J by 1 base, with 13 bases between them. CDR3 in amino acids: CASSYLRLQPNTEAFF. For the CDR3, the DNA is TGTGCCAGCAGTTACTTAAGGTTACAGCCGAACACTGAAGCTTTCTTT.

This clonotype was picked up one time. This chain uses TRBV7-9 with TRBJ2-3, with 12 nucleotides matching TRBD2. The CDR3 is 16 amino acids. Germline CDR1 reads SEHNR; CDR2 reads FQNEAQ (reference sequence). With V trimmed by 2 bases and J by 5 bases, 5 bases remained unmatched. The CDR3 nucleotides are TGTGCCAGCAGCTTATGGCTAGCGGGGGGGCAAGATACGCAGTATTTT. Protein product: CASSLWLAGGQDTQYF.

In this sample, this clonotype turned up a few times. The V gene is TRBV7-8, the J gene TRBJ2-5; 7 bases match TRBD2. After removal of 1 base from V and 5 bases from J, the junction contained 4 bases not matched to a gene. The CDR3 has 14 amino acids. CDR1 is SGHVS and CDR2 is FQNEAQ in the germline V gene. The chain's CDR3 is CASSLGGSTETQYF. The CDR3, as DNA: TGTGCCAGCAGCTTAGGCGGGAGTACTGAGACCCAGTACTTC.

This chain uses TRBV6-5 with TRBJ2-5; D possibly uses TRBD1 or TRBD2 (5 bases each). The germline V and J ends were trimmed by 7 bases and 2 bases, with 23 bases remaining between them. The CDR3 covers 17 residues. Germline CDR1 MNHEY, CDR2 SVGAGI. CDR3 sequence reads: CASTSDLRGRAQETQYF. DNA of the CDR3: TGTGCCAGCACCTCGGACTTGAGGGGCAGAGCTCAAGAGACCCAGTACTTC.

This clonotype has just a few counts. The chain recombines TRBV29-1 with TRBJ1-1; 7 nucleotides line up with TRBD1. This CDR3 comprises 12 residues. The J segment lost 3 bases and the V segment lost 6 bases, leaving 4 bases of the junction unmatched. The V gene's germline CDR1 is SQVTM and CDR2 ANQGSEA. This chain's CDR3 is CSVGQTYTEAFF. CDR3 DNA: TGCAGCGTGGGACAGACCTACACTGAAGCTTTCTTT.

The chain combines TRBV12-3 or TRBV12-4 with TRBJ2-4; D call uncertain. This CDR3 comprises 15 residues. V was pared by 5 bases and J by 0 bases, with 11 bases between. The CDR3 loop reads CASSPLVPAKNIQYF. Here the CDR3 DNA reads TGTGCCAGCAGTCCCCTGGTCCCAGCCAAAAACATTCAGTACTTC.

V is TRBV19 and J is TRBJ2-2, with 9 bases that match TRBD2. Germline loops: CDR1 LNHDA, CDR2 SQIVND (reference sequence). CDR3 size: 18 residues. The V segment lost 7 bases and the J segment 1 base; nucleotides outside the gene matches: 13. CDR3: CASMRWASGKGNTGELFF. CDR3 bases: TGTGCCAGTATGAGATGGGCTAGCGGGAAAGGGAACACCGGGGAGCTGTTTTTT.